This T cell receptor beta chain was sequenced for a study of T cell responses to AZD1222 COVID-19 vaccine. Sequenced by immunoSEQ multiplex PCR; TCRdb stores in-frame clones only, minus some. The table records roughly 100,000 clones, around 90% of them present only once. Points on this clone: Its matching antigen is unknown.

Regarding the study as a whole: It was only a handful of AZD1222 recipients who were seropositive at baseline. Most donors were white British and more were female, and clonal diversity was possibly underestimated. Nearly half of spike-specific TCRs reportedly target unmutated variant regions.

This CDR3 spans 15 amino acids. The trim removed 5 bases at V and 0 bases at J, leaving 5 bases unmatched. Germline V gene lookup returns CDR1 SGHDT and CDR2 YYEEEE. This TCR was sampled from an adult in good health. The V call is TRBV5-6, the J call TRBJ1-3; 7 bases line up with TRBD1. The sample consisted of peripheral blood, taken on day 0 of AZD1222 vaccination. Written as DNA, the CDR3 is TGTGCCAGCAGTAACCAGGGGGACTCTGGAAACACCATATATTTT. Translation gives CASSNQGDSGNTIYF.